A single sample is the source of the 2 T cell receptor beta chains below, sequenced in a study of blood T cells in healthy people across ages. Primed by a sample-barcoded 5' primer and a J-beta primer mix, a second PCR proceeded for 7 to 11 cycles. TCRdb itself ran the 5' RACE reads through MiXCR, one entry per CDR3 protein. Altogether 600,000 or so distinct CDR3 sequences are present, roughly 31% being singletons, with the ten largest covering roughly 14%. Sequencing was performed on blood. The receptors were gathered from a woman aged 80 or older in good health.

This clonotype was detected only a few times. The gene calls are TRBV6-6 and TRBJ1-6; TRBD1 is a possible D gene (6 bases). The germline gives CDR1 MNHNY, CDR2 SVGAGI (reference sequence). This CDR3 comprises 15 residues. V lost 2 bases, J lost 3 bases, and 8 bases lay in between. For the CDR3, the DNA is TGTGCCAGCAGTTACGAGACAGGCTATAATTCACCCCTCCACTTT. Encoded protein: CASSYETGYNSPLHF.

This clonotype showed up many times. The rearrangement joins TRBV20-1 to TRBJ2-5, with 12 nucleotides matching TRBD1. This CDR3 comprises 14 residues. The V segment lost 6 bases and the J segment 5 bases; nucleotides outside the gene matches: 7. Germline CDR1 reads DFQATT; CDR2 reads SNEGSKA (reference sequence). This CDR3 is CSAVGQGALETQYF. For the CDR3, the DNA is TGCAGTGCAGTGGGACAGGGGGCTTTGGAGACCCAGTACTTC.